The sequence of this T cell receptor (beta chain) was determined in a study of blood T cell repertoires in COVID-19 (dated by TCRdb to the early 2020s). Broadly, across the study: Samples from collaborators originated in the United States, Italy and Spain and spanned both the acute and convalescent phases of COVID-19. The samples were drawn from the first 160 participants of the ongoing ImmuneRACE study and from under 1,500 subjects provided by 6 global collaborators. The material from the prospective study consisted of cDNA or gDNA derived from T cells, B-cell-depleted T cells, or PBMCs. The repertoires were made available in a free public database intended to serve as a resource for research on the immune response to SARS-CoV-2. Sample metadata almost always included a de-identified subject ID, COVID-19 status, age in years and sex. Subjects who had been exposed to COVID-19, were actively infected with it, or had recovered from it provided the deeply sampled blood TCRbeta repertoires that made up the dataset. HLA class I and class II types, where available, came from metadata supplied by the sample provider rather than from assay-based typing. The investigation overall reported the following: How much clinical and demographic metadata was included differed by source and by participant, and the metadata was provided uncurated.

TCRbeta CDR3 regions were amplified from genomic DNA by means of the immunoSEQ Assay, a bias-controlled multiplex PCR. Processing in the source paper ran as follows. Within the assay, amplification of reference gene primers was used to estimate how many nucleated cells each sample contained. To quantify the absolute abundance of each unique TCRbeta CDR3 rearrangement, sequence reads were collapsed and filtered. For each sample, productive Simpson clonality was calculated as the square root of Simpson's diversity index over productive rearrangements. Not all clones reach the TCRdb copy of this immuneACCESS table, which keeps in-frame sequences only. Checked studies attribute under half of the gap to unresolved V genes and leave the rest unexplained. D and trimming were read from the DNA, whereas the V and J calls and clone size are those reported in that table. Recorded for this sample are tens of thousands of clones; around four fifths of them occurred a single time. About 11% of the sample lies in the top ten.

Looking up the germline V gene yields CDR1 MGHRA and CDR2 YSYEKL. CDR3 length: 18 amino acids, cysteine to phenylalanine. The only DNA kept is the CDR3, 54 bases in frame from the first base. V is reduced by 1 base and J by 2 bases, leaving a spacing of 19 bases between them. This clone was found once. Its target antigen remains unknown. Within one base of it there is no much larger clone, and no base qualities were kept. Collaborating institutions collected whole blood in K2EDTA tubes following their own protocols. For TCRbeta analysis, collaborators shipped samples in one of three forms: frozen whole blood, isolated PBMCs, or DNA extracted from either of those sample types.

This chain is built from TRBV4-1 and TRBJ2-3; 6 matching bases give a weak D call of TRBD2. Specimen: peripheral blood. The source is a woman aged 70-85 years with active or convalescent COVID-19. In nucleotide form, the sequence is TGCGCCAGCAGCCAAGGTCTGGTCTCCGGGGGATTCACAGATACGCAGTATTTT. Its translation is CASSQGLVSGGFTDTQYF.